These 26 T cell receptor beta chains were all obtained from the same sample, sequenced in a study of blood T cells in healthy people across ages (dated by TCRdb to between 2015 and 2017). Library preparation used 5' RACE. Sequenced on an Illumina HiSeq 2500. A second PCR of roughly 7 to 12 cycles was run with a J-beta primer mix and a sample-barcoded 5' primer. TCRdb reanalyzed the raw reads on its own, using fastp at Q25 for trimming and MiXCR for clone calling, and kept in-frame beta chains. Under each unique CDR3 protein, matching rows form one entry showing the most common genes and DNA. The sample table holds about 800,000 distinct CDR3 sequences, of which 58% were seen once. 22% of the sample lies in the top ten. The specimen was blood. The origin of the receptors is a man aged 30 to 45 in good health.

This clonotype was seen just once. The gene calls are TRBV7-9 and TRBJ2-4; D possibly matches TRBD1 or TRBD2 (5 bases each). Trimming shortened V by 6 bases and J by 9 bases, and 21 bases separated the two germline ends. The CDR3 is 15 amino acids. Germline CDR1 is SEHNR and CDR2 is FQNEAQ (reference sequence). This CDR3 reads CASRFIGARSGIQYF. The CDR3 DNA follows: TGTGCCAGCAGATTTATCGGGGCTCGGAGCGGCATTCAGTACTTC.

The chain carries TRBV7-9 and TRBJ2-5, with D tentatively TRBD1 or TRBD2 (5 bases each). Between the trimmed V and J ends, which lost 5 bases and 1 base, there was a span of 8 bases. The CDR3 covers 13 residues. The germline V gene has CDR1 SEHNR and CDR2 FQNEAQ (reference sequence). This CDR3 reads CASSGTFQETQYF. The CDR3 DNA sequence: TGTGCCAGCAGCGGGACCTTCCAAGAGACCCAGTACTTC.

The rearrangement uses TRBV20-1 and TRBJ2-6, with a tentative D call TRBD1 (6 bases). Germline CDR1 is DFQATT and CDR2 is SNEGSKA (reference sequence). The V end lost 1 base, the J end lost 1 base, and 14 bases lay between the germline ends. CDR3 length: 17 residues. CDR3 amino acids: CSARVRTEQSGANVLTF. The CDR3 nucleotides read TGCAGTGCTAGAGTCCGGACAGAGCAATCTGGGGCCAACGTCCTGACTTTC.

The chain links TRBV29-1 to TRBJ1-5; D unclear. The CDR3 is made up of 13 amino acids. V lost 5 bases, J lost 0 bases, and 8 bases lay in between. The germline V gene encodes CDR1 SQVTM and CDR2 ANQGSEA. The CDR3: CSVLPGSNQPQHF. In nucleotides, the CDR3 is TGCAGCGTTCTTCCGGGTAGCAATCAGCCCCAGCATTTT.

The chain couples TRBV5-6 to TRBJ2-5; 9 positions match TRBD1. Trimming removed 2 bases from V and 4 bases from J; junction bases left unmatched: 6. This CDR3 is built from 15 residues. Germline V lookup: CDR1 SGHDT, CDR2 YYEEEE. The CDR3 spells CASSFRTGVGETQYF. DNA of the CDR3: TGTGCCAGCAGCTTCCGGACAGGGGTGGGAGAGACCCAGTACTTC.

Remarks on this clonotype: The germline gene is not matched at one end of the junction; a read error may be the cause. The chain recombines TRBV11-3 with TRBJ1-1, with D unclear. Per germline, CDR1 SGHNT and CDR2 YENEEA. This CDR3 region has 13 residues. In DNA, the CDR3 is TGTGCCAGCAGCTTAGATCGGTACACCGAAGCTTTCTTT. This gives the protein CASSLDRYTEAFF.

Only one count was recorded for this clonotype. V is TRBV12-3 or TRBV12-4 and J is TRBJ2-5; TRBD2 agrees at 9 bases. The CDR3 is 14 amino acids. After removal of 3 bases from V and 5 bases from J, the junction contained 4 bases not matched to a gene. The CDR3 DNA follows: TGTGCCAGCAGTTTTAGCGGGAGTCTTGAGACCCAGTACTTC. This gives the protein CASSFSGSLETQYF.

CDR3 sequence (DNA): TGTGCCAGCAGTTGGGACAGGATTTATGGCTACACCTTC. Protein product: CASSWDRIYGYTF. The chain is built from TRBV12-3 or TRBV12-4 and TRBJ1-2, with 8 bases that match TRBD1. Unmatched junction bases numbered 3, after V lost 4 bases and J lost 5 bases. The CDR3 length is 13 residues.

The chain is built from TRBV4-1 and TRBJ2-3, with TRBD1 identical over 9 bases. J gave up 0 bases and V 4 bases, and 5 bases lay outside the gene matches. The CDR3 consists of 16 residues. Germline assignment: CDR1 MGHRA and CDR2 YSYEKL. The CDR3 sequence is CASSRAGTGSTDTQYF. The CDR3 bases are TGCGCCAGCAGCCGTGCCGGGACAGGGAGCACAGATACGCAGTATTTT.

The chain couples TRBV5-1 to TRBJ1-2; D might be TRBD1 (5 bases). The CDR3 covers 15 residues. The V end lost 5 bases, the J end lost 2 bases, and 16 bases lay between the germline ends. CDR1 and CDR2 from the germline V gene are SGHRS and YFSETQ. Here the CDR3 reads CASRPQGSFNYGYTF. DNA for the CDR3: TGCGCCAGCAGGCCCCAGGGCAGCTTCAACTATGGCTACACCTTC.

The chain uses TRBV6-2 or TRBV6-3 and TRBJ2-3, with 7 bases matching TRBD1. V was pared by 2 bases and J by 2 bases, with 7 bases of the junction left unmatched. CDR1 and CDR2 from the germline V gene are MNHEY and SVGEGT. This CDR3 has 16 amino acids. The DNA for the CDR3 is TGTGCCAGCAGTTACCCCCGGGGACAGCTCACAGATACGCAGTATTTT. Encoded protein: CASSYPRGQLTDTQYF.

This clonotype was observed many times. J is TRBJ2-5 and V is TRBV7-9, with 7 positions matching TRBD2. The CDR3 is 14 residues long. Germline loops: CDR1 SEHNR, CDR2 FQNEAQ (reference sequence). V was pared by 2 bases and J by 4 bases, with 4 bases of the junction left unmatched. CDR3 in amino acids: CASSLSGRVETQYF. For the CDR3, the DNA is TGTGCCAGCAGCTTATCTGGGAGGGTAGAGACCCAGTACTTC.

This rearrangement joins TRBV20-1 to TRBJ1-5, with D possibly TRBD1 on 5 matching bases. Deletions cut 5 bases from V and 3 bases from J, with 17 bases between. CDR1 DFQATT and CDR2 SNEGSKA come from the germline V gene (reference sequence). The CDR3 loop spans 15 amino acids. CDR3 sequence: CSAVPRARVNQPQHF. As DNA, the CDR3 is TGCAGTGCTGTACCCAGGGCGAGGGTCAATCAGCCCCAGCATTTT.

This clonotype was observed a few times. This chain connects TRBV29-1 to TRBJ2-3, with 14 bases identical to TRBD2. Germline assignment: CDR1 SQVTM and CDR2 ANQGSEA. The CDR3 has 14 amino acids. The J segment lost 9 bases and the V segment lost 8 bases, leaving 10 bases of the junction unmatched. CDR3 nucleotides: TGCAGCTTCGTCGGGACTAGCGGGAGAGGAACGCAGTATTTT. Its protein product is CSFVGTSGRGTQYF.

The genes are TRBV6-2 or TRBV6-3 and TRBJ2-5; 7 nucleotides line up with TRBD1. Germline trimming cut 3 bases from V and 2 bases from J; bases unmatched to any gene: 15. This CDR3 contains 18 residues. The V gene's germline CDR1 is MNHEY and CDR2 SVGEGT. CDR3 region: CASSYVTRQGQDQETQYF. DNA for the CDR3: TGTGCCAGCAGTTATGTTACCCGACAGGGCCAAGATCAAGAGACCCAGTACTTC.

The CDR3 here is CASSTRQERLDTQYF. For the CDR3, the DNA is TGTGCCAGCAGCACTCGACAGGAACGTTTAGATACGCAGTATTTT. The V gene is TRBV13, the J gene TRBJ2-3, with D maybe TRBD1 (6 bases). The CDR3 covers 15 residues. The ends were cut back, 5 bases at V and 5 bases at J, with 17 bases in the middle. Germline lookup yields CDR1 PRHDT and CDR2 FYEKMQ (reference sequence).

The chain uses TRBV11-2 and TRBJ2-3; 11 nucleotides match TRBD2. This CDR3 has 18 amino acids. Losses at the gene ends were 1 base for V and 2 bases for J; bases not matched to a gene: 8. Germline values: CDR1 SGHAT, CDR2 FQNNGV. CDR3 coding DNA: TGTGCCAGCAGCTTAGGGGCCCGGACTAGCGGGTACACAGATACGCAGTATTTT. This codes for CASSLGARTSGYTDTQYF.

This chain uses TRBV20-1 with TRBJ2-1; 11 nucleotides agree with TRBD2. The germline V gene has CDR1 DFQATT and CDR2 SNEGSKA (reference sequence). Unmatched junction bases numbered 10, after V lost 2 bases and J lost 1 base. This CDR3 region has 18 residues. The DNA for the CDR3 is TGCAGTGCTAGAAACGGCGGGACTAGCGGAGTGTCCTACAATGAGCAGTTCTTC. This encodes CSARNGGTSGVSYNEQFF.

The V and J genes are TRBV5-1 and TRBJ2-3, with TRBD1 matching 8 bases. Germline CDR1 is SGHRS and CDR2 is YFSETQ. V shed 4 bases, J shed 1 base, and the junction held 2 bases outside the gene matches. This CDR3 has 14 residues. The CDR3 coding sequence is TGCGCCAGCAGCATGACAGGGGGCACAGATACGCAGTATTTT. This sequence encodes CASSMTGGTDTQYF.

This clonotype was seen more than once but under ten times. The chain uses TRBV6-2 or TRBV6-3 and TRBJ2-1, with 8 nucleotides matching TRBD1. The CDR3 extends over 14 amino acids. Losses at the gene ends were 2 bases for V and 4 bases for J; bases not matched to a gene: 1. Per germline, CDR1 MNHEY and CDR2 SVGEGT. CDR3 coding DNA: TGTGCCAGCAGTTACCGGGACAGGTACAATGAGCAGTTCTTC. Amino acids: CASSYRDRYNEQFF.

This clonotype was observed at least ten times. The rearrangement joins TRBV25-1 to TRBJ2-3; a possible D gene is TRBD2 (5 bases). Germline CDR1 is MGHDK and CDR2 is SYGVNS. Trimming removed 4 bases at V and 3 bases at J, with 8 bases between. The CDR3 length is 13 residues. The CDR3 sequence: CASSVTGTDTQYF. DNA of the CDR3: TGTGCCAGCAGTGTGACGGGGACAGATACGCAGTATTTT.

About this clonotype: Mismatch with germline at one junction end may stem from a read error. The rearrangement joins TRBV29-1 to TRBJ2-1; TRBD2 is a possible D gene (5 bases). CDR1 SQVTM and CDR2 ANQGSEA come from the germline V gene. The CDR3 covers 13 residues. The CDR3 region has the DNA TGCAGCGCCCGTGGAGGTTCCTGCAATGAGCAGTTCTTC. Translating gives CSARGGSCNEQFF.

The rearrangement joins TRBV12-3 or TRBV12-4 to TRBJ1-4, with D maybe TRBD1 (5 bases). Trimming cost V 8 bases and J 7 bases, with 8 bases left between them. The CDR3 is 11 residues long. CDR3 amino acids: CASGGFEKLFF. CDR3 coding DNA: TGTGCCAGCGGGGGGTTTGAAAAACTGTTTTTT.

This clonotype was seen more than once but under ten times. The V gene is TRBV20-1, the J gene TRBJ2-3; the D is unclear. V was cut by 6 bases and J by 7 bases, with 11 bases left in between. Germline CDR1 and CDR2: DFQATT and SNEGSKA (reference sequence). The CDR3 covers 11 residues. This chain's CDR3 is CSAPLSNTQYF. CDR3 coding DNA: TGCAGTGCCCCCTTATCAAATACGCAGTATTTT.

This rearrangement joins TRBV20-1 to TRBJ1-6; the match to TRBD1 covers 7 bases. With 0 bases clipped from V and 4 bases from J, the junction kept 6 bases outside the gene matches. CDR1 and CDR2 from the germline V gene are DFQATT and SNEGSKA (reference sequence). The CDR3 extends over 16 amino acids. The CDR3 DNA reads TGCAGTGCTAGAGACGACAGGGAACCTTATAATTCACCCCTCCACTTT. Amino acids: CSARDDREPYNSPLHF.

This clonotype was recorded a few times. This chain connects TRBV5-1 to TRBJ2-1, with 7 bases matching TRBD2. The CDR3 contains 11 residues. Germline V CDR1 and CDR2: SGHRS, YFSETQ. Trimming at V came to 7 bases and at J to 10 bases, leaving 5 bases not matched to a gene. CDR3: CASQWGGEQFF. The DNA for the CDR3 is TGCGCCAGCCAATGGGGGGGGGAGCAGTTCTTC.